This is a list of T cell receptor beta chains from one sample in a study of technical replicates of blood from several donors. Generated by immunoSEQ multiplex PCR, the TCRdb table keeps only in-frame clones and is missing some. The table lists around 78,000 clones, approximately 95% of them singletons. Sequenced input: T cells isolated from PBMCs. All receptors come from a human donor in good health. CDR3s include the opening cysteine and the closing phenylalanine or tryptophan. A D gene is named only where the DNA matches it firmly. A clone size is listed for some rows: how often the clone was seen (once, few, many), or a class if it is expanded.

CDR3 protein | CDR3 DNA | J gene | D gene | V gene | clone size
CAVGGNQPQHF | TGTGCCGTCGGAGGCAATCAGCCCCAGCATTTT | TRBJ1-5 | NA | TRBV19 | NA
CASSPLTGTEAFF | TGTGCCAGCAGTCCACTGACAGGCACTGAAGCTTTCTTT | TRBJ1-1 | NA | TRBV6-1 | once
CASSYSGGQETQYF | TGTGCCAGCAGTTACTCCGGGGGCCAAGAGACCCAGTACTTC | TRBJ2-5 | NA | TRBV6-5 | once
CASSQERIQFEQFF | TGTGCCAGCAGCCAAGAACGAATACAGTTTGAGCAGTTCTTC | TRBJ2-1 | NA | TRBV4-2 | NA
CASSVGQGGYEQYF | TGTGCCAGCAGTGTGGGACAGGGGGGCTACGAGCAGTACTTC | TRBJ2-7 | TRBD1 | TRBV2 | NA
CASKNLTGGGSYGYTF | TGTGCCAGTAAGAACCTAACAGGGGGCGGGAGCTATGGCTACACCTTC | TRBJ1-2 | TRBD1 | TRBV19 | NA
CASSETGWEQYF | TGCGCCAGCAGTGAGACGGGTTGGGAGCAGTACTTC | TRBJ2-7 | NA | TRBV10-1 | NA
CASSLLGGNTEAFF | TGTGCCAGCAGCTTACTGGGGGGGAACACTGAAGCTTTCTTT | TRBJ1-1 | NA | TRBV7-9 | NA
CASPLRGEANYGYTF | TGTGCCAGTCCCCTACGGGGGGAGGCGAACTATGGCTACACCTTC | TRBJ1-2 | NA | TRBV19 | NA
CASSLQGVDYGYTF | TGTGCCAGCAGCCTTCAAGGGGTGGACTATGGCTACACCTTC | TRBJ1-2 | NA | TRBV9 | NA
CASSPTGGIDGYTF | TGTGCCAGCAGTCCGACGGGGGGTATTGATGGCTACACCTTC | TRBJ1-2 | NA | TRBV6-5 | NA
CSVENGLAGGSGGELFF | TGCAGCGTAGAGAACGGACTAGCGGGGGGCAGCGGCGGGGAGCTGTTTTTT | TRBJ2-2 | TRBD2 | TRBV29-1 | once
CASGGTGNEKLFF | TGTGCCAGCGGCGGGACGGGGAATGAAAAACTGTTTTTT | TRBJ1-4 | NA | TRBV18 | NA
CAANGTGVDRGLNNEKLFF | TGCGCCGCTAATGGGACCGGGGTGGACAGGGGGCTTAATAATGAAAAACTGTTTTTT | TRBJ1-4 | TRBD1 | TRBV5-1 | NA
CASSFGQGANTGELFF | TGTGCCAGCAGCTTTGGACAGGGAGCGAACACCGGGGAGCTGTTTTTT | TRBJ2-2 | TRBD1 | TRBV7-9 | NA
CASRSPQGGYGYTF | TGTGCCAGCAGGTCTCCGCAGGGGGGCTATGGCTACACCTTC | TRBJ1-2 | TRBD1 | TRBV27 | once
CASSYSSGEKLFF | TGTGCCAGCAGTTACTCGTCGGGGGAAAAACTGTTTTTT | TRBJ1-4 | NA | TRBV6-5 | NA
CSVSKAGGSYEQYF | TGCAGCGTCTCCAAAGCGGGAGGGTCCTACGAGCAGTACTTC | TRBJ2-7 | TRBD2 | TRBV29-1 | NA
CASSSMSDRVGVLAKNIQYF | TGTGCCAGCAGCTCCATGTCTGACAGGGTCGGGGTACTAGCCAAAAACATTCAGTACTTC | TRBJ2-4 | TRBD1 | TRBV11-3 | NA
CASSSYYEQYF | TGTGCCAGCAGCTCGTACTACGAGCAGTACTTC | TRBJ2-7 | NA | TRBV5-6 | NA
CASAGGRLAEYHTDTQYF | TGCGCCAGCGCTGGAGGGAGACTAGCGGAATACCACACAGATACGCAGTATTTT | TRBJ2-3 | TRBD2 | TRBV10-1 | NA
CASSATAGTGVQPQHF | TGTGCCAGCAGTGCGACCGCCGGGACAGGGGTTCAGCCCCAGCATTTT | TRBJ1-5 | TRBD1 | TRBV6-1 | NA
CASSLVAGGRTGELFF | TGCGCCAGCAGCTTGGTAGCGGGAGGGCGGACCGGGGAGCTGTTTTTT | TRBJ2-2 | TRBD2 | TRBV5-1 | once
CASNRGRDRTNEQFF | TGTGCCAGCAACCGCGGGCGGGACAGAACTAATGAGCAGTTCTTC | TRBJ2-1 | NA | TRBV6-1 | NA
CASSPEIAGNTIYF | TGCGCCAGCAGCCCGGAGATAGCTGGAAACACCATATATTTT | TRBJ1-3 | NA | TRBV5-1 | NA
CASSQDAGETQYF | TGCGCCAGCAGCCAAGATGCAGGAGAGACCCAGTACTTC | TRBJ2-5 | NA | TRBV4-1 | NA
CASSQEFGTSRDEQFF | TGTGCCAGCAGCCAGGAGTTCGGGACTAGCAGGGATGAGCAGTTCTTC | TRBJ2-1 | TRBD2 | TRBV4-2 | NA
CASSSRDRSYYSGNTIYF | TGTGCCAGCAGCAGCCGGGACAGGTCTTACTACTCTGGAAACACCATATATTTT | TRBJ1-3 | NA | TRBV21-1 | NA
CASSDRVNRQGKTAKNIQYF | TGCGCCAGCAGTGACCGGGTTAATAGACAGGGAAAAACAGCCAAAAACATTCAGTACTTC | TRBJ2-4 | TRBD1 | TRBV10-2 | NA
CASSLVVGLRETQYF | TGCGCCAGCAGCTTGGTGGTCGGTCTAAGAGAGACCCAGTACTTC | TRBJ2-5 | NA | TRBV5-1 | NA
CASSEKEARYNSPLHF | TGTGCCAGCAGTGAAAAGGAGGCCAGATATAATTCACCCCTCCACTTT | TRBJ1-6 | NA | TRBV2 | NA
CASSPQGEYEQYF | TGCGCCAGCAGCCCACAGGGCGAGTACGAGCAGTACTTC | TRBJ2-7 | NA | TRBV5-1 | NA
CASSQGQIYGYTF | TGTGCCAGCAGTCAAGGACAGATCTATGGCTACACCTTC | TRBJ1-2 | NA | TRBV28 | NA
CSALVQYF | TGCAGTGCTTTAGTTCAGTACTTC | TRBJ2-4 | NA | TRBV20-1 | NA
CASSLGTSTDTQYF | TGCGCCAGCAGCTTGGGGACTAGCACAGATACGCAGTATTTT | TRBJ2-3 | NA | TRBV5-1 | NA